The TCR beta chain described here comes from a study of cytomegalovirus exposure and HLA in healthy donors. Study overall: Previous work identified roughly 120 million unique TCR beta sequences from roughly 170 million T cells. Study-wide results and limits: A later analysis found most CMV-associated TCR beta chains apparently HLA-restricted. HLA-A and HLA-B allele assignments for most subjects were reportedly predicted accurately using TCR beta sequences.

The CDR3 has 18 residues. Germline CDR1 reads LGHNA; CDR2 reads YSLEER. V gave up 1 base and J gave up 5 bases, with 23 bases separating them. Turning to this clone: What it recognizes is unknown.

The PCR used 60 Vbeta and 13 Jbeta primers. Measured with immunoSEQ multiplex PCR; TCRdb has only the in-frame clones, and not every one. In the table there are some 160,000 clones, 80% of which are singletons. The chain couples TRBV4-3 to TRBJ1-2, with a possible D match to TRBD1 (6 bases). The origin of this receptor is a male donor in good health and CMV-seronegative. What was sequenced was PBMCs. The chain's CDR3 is CASSQVGAVTLGLYGYTF. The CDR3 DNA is TGCGCCAGCAGCCAAGTGGGGGCAGTAACCTTAGGCCTTTATGGCTACACCTTC.